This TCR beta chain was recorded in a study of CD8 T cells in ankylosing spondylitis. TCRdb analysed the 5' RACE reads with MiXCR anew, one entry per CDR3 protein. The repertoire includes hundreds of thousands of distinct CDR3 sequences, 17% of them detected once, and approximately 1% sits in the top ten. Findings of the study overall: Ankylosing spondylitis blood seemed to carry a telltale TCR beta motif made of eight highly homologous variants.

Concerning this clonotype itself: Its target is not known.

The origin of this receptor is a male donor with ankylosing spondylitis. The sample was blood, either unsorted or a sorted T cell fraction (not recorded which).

CDR3 in amino acids: CASSQFLAPSYNEQFF. The CDR3, as DNA: TGCGCCAGCAGCCAGTTCCTAGCGCCTTCCTACAATGAGCAGTTCTTC. The rearrangement uses TRBV4-1 and TRBJ2-1; D might be TRBD2 (6 bases). V was cut by 3 bases and J by 1 base, with 13 bases left in between. The CDR3 covers 16 residues. The germline V gene encodes CDR1 MGHRA and CDR2 YSYEKL.